This T cell receptor (beta chain) was sequenced for a study of blood T cells in healthy people across ages. Across the whole study: Capturing about one barcoded beta molecule per two T cells was achieved by template switching.

Each sample yielded at least 7 million isolated PBMCs. The V segment lost 2 bases and the J segment 5 bases; nucleotides outside the gene matches: 7. The length of the CDR3 is 15 residues. Germline V gene sequence: CDR1 DFQATT, CDR2 SNEGSKA (reference sequence). A second about 7 to 11 cycle PCR used barcoded and J-beta primers. TCRdb used MiXCR to reprocess the 5' RACE reads, holding one entry per CDR3 protein. The table has 900,000 to 950,000 distinct CDR3 sequences, 25% to 35% seen once. These data were likewise used in another study, on T cells of mothers and their children. That study adds: Related mother-child pairs shared slightly more overlap than unrelated pairs, but the difference was non-significant.

Input material: blood. This chain links TRBV20-1 with TRBJ2-5; 11 bases line up with TRBD1. This receptor was taken from a woman in her thirties or forties in good health. CDR3 sequence (DNA): TGCAGTGCTAGACACCGGACAGGGGGCAGGGAGACCCAGTACTTC. Translated: CSARHRTGGRETQYF.